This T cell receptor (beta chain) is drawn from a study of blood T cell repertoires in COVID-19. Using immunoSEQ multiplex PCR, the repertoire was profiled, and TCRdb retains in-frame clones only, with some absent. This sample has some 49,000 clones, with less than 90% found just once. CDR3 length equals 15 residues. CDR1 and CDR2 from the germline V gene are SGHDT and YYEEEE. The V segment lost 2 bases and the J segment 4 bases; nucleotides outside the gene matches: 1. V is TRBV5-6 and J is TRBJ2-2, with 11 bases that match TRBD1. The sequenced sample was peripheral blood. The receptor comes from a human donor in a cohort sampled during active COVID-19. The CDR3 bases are TGTGCCAGCAGCTTTGGGACAGGGGGCACCGGGGAGCTGTTTTTT. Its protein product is CASSFGTGGTGELFF.